This T cell receptor (beta chain) is from a study of cytotoxic CD8 clonotypes in ibrutinib-treated CLL. For the study at large: Of the patients, about a dozen were relapsed/refractory, about 16 treatment-naive and fewer than 18 IGHV unmutated. Whole-study results and caveats: Public clonotypes showed up rarely, and on treatment they shrank or held steady.

This clone came up once. Its antigen remains unknown. CDR3 length: 12 amino acids. Germline V CDR1 and CDR2: GTSNPN, SVGIG (reference sequence). V dropped 3 bases and J dropped 5 bases, with 11 bases sitting between them. The protocol was immunoSEQ multiplex PCR, while the TCRdb copy is restricted to in-frame clones and leaves out a portion. The table records around 140,000 clones, approximately 85% of them present only once. The rearrangement uses TRBV30 and TRBJ2-7, with a tentative D call TRBD1 (5 bases). The sequence came from a human donor with chronic lymphocytic leukemia. Sequences were derived from PBMCs, sampled after 24 months of ibrutinib treatment. Here the CDR3 DNA reads TGTGCCTGGAGAACAGGATTCGACGAGCAGTACTTC. Translation: CAWRTGFDEQYF.